This T cell receptor (beta chain) comes out of a study of cytomegalovirus exposure and HLA in healthy donors. The CDR3 is made up of 14 amino acids. The junction had 7 bases not matched to a gene; V was cut back by 7 bases and J by 2 bases. Looked up from germline, CDR1 is PRHDT and CDR2 is FYEKMQ (reference sequence). Overall study results and limits: In a later analysis, a genetic analysis reported fewer productive-TCR N-insertions in an Asian-associated ancestry cluster than the cohort average. A prior analysis recorded that most TCR beta V segments were productive about 87% or about 30% of the time. The authors enumerated under 200 TCR beta chains as linked to cytomegalovirus. Beyond CMV serostatus, there was no information to go on about immune exposure.

Primers: 60 Vbeta forward and 13 Jbeta reverse. The method was immunoSEQ multiplex PCR; TCRdb's version includes in-frame clones alone and lacks a portion of them. The repertoire has approximately 100,000 clones, 79% of them found once; the top ten carry approximately 3.7%. This clone is a singleton in its sample. The antigen remains undetermined. The sample comprised PBMCs. This clonotype was obtained from a female donor in good health and CMV-seropositive. The J gene is TRBJ2-7, the V gene TRBV13, with 8 bases fitting TRBD1. The CDR3 DNA is TGTGCCAGCACTCAGGGCAGGGGGCCCTACGAGCAGTACTTC. The encoded protein is CASTQGRGPYEQYF.